This T cell receptor beta chain is from a study of T cell responses to AZD1222 COVID-19 vaccine. Germline V lookup: CDR1 KGHSH, CDR2 LQKENI. V lost 2 bases and J 1 base, leaving 18 bases between the germline ends. The length of the CDR3 is 18 residues. Assay used: immunoSEQ multiplex PCR; TCRdb lists only in-frame clones, some missing. Here the sample spans about 85,000 clones, 85% being singletons. This material consisted of peripheral blood, taken 28 days after the second AZD1222 dose. The chain is built from TRBV18 and TRBJ2-1; the D gene could be TRBD1 or TRBD2 (6 bases each). This TCR derives from an adult who received the AZD1222 COVID-19 vaccine. The CDR3 sequence is CASSPVPTGDISYNEQFF. Here the CDR3 DNA reads TGTGCCAGCTCACCAGTCCCCACGGGGGACATATCCTACAATGAGCAGTTCTTC.